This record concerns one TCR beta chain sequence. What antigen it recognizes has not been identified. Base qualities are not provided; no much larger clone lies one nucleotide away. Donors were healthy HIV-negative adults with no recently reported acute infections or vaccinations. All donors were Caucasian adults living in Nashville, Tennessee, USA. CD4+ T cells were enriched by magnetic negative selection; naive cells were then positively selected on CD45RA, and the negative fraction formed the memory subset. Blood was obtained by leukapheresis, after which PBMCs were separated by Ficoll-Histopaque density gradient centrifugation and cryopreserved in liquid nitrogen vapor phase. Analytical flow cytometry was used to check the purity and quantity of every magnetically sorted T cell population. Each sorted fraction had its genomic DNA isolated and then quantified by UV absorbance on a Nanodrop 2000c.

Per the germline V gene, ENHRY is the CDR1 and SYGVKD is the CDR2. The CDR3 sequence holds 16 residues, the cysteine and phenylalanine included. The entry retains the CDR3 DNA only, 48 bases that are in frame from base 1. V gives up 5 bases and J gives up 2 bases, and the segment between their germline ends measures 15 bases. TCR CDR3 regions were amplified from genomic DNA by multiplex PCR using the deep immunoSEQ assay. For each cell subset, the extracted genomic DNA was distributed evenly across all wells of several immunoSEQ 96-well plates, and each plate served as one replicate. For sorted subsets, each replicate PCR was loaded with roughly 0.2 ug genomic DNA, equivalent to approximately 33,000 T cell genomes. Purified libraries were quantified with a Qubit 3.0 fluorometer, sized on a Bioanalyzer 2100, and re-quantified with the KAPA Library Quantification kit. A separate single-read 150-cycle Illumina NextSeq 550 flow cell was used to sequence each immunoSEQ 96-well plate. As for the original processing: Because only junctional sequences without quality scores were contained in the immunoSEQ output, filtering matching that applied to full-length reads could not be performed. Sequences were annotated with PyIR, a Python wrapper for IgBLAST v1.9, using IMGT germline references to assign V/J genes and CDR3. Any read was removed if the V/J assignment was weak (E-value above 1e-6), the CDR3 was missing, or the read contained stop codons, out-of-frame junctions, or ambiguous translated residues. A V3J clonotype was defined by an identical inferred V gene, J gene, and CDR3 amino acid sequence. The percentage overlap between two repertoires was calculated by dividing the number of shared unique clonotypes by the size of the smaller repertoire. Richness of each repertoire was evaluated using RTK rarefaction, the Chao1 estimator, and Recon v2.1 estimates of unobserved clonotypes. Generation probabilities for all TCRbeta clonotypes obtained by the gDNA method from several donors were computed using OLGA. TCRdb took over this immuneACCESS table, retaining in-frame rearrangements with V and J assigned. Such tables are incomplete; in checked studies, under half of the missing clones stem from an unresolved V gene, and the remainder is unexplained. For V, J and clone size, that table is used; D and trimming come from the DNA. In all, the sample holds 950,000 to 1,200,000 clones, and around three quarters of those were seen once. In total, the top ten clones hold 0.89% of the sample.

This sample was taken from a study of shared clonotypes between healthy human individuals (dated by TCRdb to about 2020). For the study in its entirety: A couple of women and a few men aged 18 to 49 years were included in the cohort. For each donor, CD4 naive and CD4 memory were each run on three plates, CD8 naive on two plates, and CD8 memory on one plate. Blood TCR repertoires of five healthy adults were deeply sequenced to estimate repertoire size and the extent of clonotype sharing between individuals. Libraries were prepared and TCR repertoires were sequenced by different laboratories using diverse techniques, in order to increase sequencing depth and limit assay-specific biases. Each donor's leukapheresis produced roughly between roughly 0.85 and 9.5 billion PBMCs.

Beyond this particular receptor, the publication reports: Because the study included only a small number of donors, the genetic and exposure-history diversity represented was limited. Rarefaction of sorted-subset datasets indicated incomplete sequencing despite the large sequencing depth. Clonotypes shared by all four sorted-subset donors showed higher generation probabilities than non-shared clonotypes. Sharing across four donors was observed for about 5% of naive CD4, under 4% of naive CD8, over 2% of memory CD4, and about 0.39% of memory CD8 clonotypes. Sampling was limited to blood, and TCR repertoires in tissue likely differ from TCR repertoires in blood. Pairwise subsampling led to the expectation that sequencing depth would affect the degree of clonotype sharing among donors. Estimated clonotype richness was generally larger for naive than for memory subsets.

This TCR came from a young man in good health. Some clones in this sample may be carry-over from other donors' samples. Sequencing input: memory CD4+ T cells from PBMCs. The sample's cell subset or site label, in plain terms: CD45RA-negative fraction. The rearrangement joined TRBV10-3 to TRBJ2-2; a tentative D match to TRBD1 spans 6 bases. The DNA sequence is TGTGCCATCAGTCCCCGAGCAGGGGTTAACACCGGGGAGCTGTTTTTT. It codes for CAISPRAGVNTGELFF.